Shown below are 26 T cell receptor beta chains from a single sample sequenced in a study of blood T cell repertoires in COVID-19. Repertoires were generated with immunoSEQ multiplex PCR, while TCRdb's copy carries only in-frame clones and drops some. The table has approximately 92,000 clones, roughly 84% seen once; the top ten hold just under 2%. What was sequenced was peripheral blood. These receptors came from a man aged 65-85 years with active or convalescent COVID-19.

The chain uses TRBV7-2 and TRBJ2-6, with 7 bases lining up with TRBD2. The CDR3 has 17 amino acids. Trimming cost V 1 base and J 2 bases; bases outside gene matches: 5. The germline V gene has CDR1 SGHTA and CDR2 FQGNSA. CDR3 sequence reads: CASSLGGRAAGANVLTF. CDR3 DNA sequence: TGTGCCAGCAGCTTAGGGGGGAGGGCAGCTGGGGCCAACGTCCTGACTTTC.

The chain recombines TRBV11-1 with TRBJ2-7, with D maybe TRBD1 (7 bases). The germline gives CDR1 SGHAT, CDR2 FQDESV (reference sequence). The CDR3 runs to 12 residues. The ends were cut back, 5 bases at V and 6 bases at J, with 11 bases in the middle. This CDR3 reads CASSAQGGEQYF. DNA of the CDR3: TGTGCCAGCAGCGCTCAGGGGGGCGAGCAGTACTTC.

This clone was observed once. This chain uses TRBV7-9 with TRBJ1-1; D gene ambiguous. Germline V gene sequence: CDR1 SEHNR, CDR2 FQNEAQ (reference sequence). The CDR3 loop spans 13 amino acids. Trimming left V 6 bases short and J 1 base short, with 9 bases between. This chain's CDR3 is CASSLEGNTEAFF. The CDR3 DNA follows: TGTGCCAGCAGTCTAGAGGGGAACACTGAAGCTTTCTTT.

This clone turned up a few times. V gene TRBV5-6 combines with J gene TRBJ2-5, with 7 bases identical to TRBD1. V was pared by 1 base and J by 2 bases, with 5 bases of the junction left unmatched. Germline-derived CDR1 and CDR2 are SGHDT and YYEEEE. The CDR3 runs 15 residues. DNA of the CDR3: TGTGCCAGCAGCTTGCGGGACAGCTCTCAAGAGACCCAGTACTTC. Translation: CASSLRDSSQETQYF.

V is TRBV3-1 (or the pseudogene TRBV3-2) and J is TRBJ1-2; TRBD1 aligns across 7 bases. This CDR3 comprises 11 residues. CDR1 and CDR2 (germline): LGHDT, YNNKEL (reference sequence). The trim removed 6 bases at V and 7 bases at J, leaving 2 bases unmatched. The CDR3 region has the DNA TGTGCCAGCAGAGGGACAGCTGGCTACACCTTC. Translating it yields CASRGTAGYTF.

The J gene is TRBJ1-1, the V gene TRBV6-5; D not resolved. The ends were cut back, 6 bases at V and 1 base at J, with 12 bases in the middle. Germline CDR1 is MNHEY and CDR2 is SVGAGI. This CDR3 comprises 14 residues. This chain's CDR3 is CASRPGSRNTEAFF. The CDR3 coding sequence is TGTGCCAGCAGACCAGGCAGCCGGAACACTGAAGCTTTCTTT.

This chain joins TRBV28 and TRBJ1-5; D is unclear. Trimming cost V 6 bases and J 0 bases, with 6 bases left between them. The V gene's germline CDR1 is MDHEN and CDR2 SYDVKM. The CDR3 is 13 residues long. DNA for the CDR3: TGTGCCAGCAGACGAGATAGCAATCAGCCCCAGCATTTT. Protein sequence: CASRRDSNQPQHF.

The chain has TRBV5-6 and TRBJ1-5; D unclear. From germline, CDR1 is SGHDT and CDR2 YYEEEE. The CDR3 spans 14 residues. V was cut by 1 base and J by 2 bases, with 7 bases left in between. This chain's CDR3 is CASSLYGGNQPQHF. The CDR3 nucleotides are TGTGCCAGCAGCTTGTACGGGGGCAATCAGCCCCAGCATTTT.

V usage is TRBV7-2 and J usage is TRBJ1-4; 7 positions agree with TRBD1. The CDR3 loop spans 16 amino acids. With 2 bases clipped from V and 2 bases from J, the junction kept 5 bases outside the gene matches. Germline CDR1 reads SGHTA; CDR2 reads FQGNSA. The CDR3 nucleotides read TGTGCCAGCAGCTTAAGGCCAGGGGGGACTAATGAAAAACTGTTTTTT. It specifies CASSLRPGGTNEKLFF.

The chain is built from TRBV6-2 or TRBV6-3 and TRBJ2-1, with 8 positions matching TRBD2. Trimming removed 2 bases from V and 7 bases from J; junction bases left unmatched: 16. Germline lookup yields CDR1 MNHEY and CDR2 SVGEGT. CDR3 size: 18 residues. For the CDR3, the DNA is TGTGCCAGCAGTTACGGGACCTATTGGGTAGCGGGGACGAATGAGCAGTTCTTC. It yields the protein CASSYGTYWVAGTNEQFF.

The chain uses TRBV5-6 and TRBJ2-7, with 9 bases lining up with TRBD1. The CDR3 contains 15 residues. Per germline, CDR1 SGHDT and CDR2 YYEEEE. V was pared by 1 base and J by 4 bases, with 6 bases of the junction left unmatched. CDR3 sequence reads: CASSLSAGQGYEQYF. The CDR3 DNA follows: TGTGCCAGCAGCTTGTCGGCGGGACAGGGATACGAGCAGTACTTC.

The CDR3 is CASSLAGGGAGNTIYF. The CDR3, as DNA: TGTGCCAGCAGTTTAGCGGGAGGGGGCGCTGGAAACACCATATATTTT. This chain joins TRBV27 and TRBJ1-3; 7 bases fit TRBD1. Germline V gives CDR1 MNHEY, CDR2 SMNVEV (reference sequence). The CDR3 extends over 16 amino acids. J gave up 2 bases and V 2 bases, and 6 bases lay outside the gene matches.

V and J are TRBV6-5 and TRBJ1-1; D ambiguous. V lost 2 bases, J lost 4 bases, and 11 bases lay in between. From germline, CDR1 is MNHEY and CDR2 SVGAGI. The CDR3 runs 14 residues. This chain's CDR3 is CASSYDSGTTEAFF. In DNA, the CDR3 is TGTGCCAGCAGTTACGACTCCGGAACCACTGAAGCTTTCTTT.

V gene TRBV6-4 combines with J gene TRBJ2-5; D gene uncertain. The V end lost 2 bases, the J end lost 2 bases, and 18 bases lay between the germline ends. Germline CDR1 reads MRHNA; CDR2 reads SNTAGT. The CDR3 has 17 residues. The CDR3 loop is CASSDPAWLGGQETQYF. As DNA, the CDR3 is TGTGCCAGCAGTGACCCTGCTTGGCTAGGTGGGCAAGAGACCCAGTACTTC.

A single count supports this clone. The chain employs TRBV20-1 and TRBJ1-5; possible D gene TRBD1, 5 bases. Germline CDR1 reads DFQATT; CDR2 reads SNEGSKA (reference sequence). The CDR3 totals 12 residues. V lost 3 bases to trimming and J lost 7 bases, with 10 bases between them. CDR3 protein: CSASGGAQPQHF. CDR3 nucleotides: TGCAGTGCTAGTGGCGGGGCCCAGCCCCAGCATTTT.

This chain connects TRBV28 to TRBJ1-1; possibly TRBD1 for D (6 bases). In germline, CDR1 is MDHEN, CDR2 SYDVKM. CDR3 length: 16 amino acids. V shed 4 bases and J shed 3 bases, with 18 bases lying between them. The DNA of the CDR3 is TGTGCCAGCAGTTACCCAAAAGGACAGAGGGACACTGAAGCTTTCTTT. Residues: CASSYPKGQRDTEAFF.

This chain connects TRBV30 to TRBJ2-5; D remains ambiguous. The CDR3 is made up of 13 amino acids. Deletions cut 0 bases from V and 2 bases from J, with 7 bases between. Germline CDR1 GTSNPN, CDR2 SVGIG (reference sequence). The chain's CDR3 is CAWSVLQQETQYF. CDR3 coding DNA: TGTGCCTGGAGTGTACTACAACAAGAGACCCAGTACTTC. The complete variable domain, with remaining parts taken from reference TRBV30 and TRBJ2-5, reads SQTIHQWPATLVQPVGSPLSLECTVEGTSNPNLYWYRQAAGRGLQLLFYSVGIGQISSEVPQNLSASRPQDRQFILSSKKLLLSDSGFYLCAWSVLQQETQYFGPGTRLLVL.

This clone was observed a few times. The V call is TRBV7-8, the J call TRBJ1-2, with D possibly matching TRBD1 (6 bases). Germline V gene data show CDR1 as SGHVS and CDR2 as FQNEAQ. V gave up 1 base and J gave up 8 bases, with 11 bases separating them. The CDR3 sequence is 13 residues long. The DNA of the CDR3 is TGTGCCAGCAGCTTAGACAGGGTGGACGGCTACACCTTC. As protein: CASSLDRVDGYTF.

This chain links TRBV14 with TRBJ1-6, with 9 bases aligning to TRBD1. The germline gives CDR1 SGHDN, CDR2 FVKESK. The CDR3 length is 15 residues. V lost 4 bases to trimming and J lost 9 bases; unmatched junction nucleotides: 7. The CDR3 nucleotides read TGTGCCAGCAGCCCGGACAGGGGTCTTCGTTCACCCCTCCACTTT. Protein sequence: CASSPDRGLRSPLHF.

The count of this clone is one. The chain uses TRBV19 and TRBJ2-1; D remains unclear. This CDR3 has 11 amino acids. The germline V gene has CDR1 LNHDA and CDR2 SQIVND (reference sequence). Trimming cost V 3 bases and J 8 bases, with 5 bases left between them. The CDR3 region has the DNA TGTGCCAGTAGTATGAGTGATGAGCAGTTCTTC. Its translation: CASSMSDEQFF.

This chain joins TRBV3-1 (or the pseudogene TRBV3-2) and TRBJ2-3; D is possibly TRBD2 (5 bases). V was shortened by 9 bases and J by 5 bases, with 18 bases between the two germline ends. CDR3 length equals 14 residues. Germline V CDR1 and CDR2: LGHDT, YNNKEL (reference sequence). The CDR3 spells CASRRRQAGDTQYF. CDR3 DNA: TGTGCCAGTCGTAGGAGGCAGGCGGGAGATACGCAGTATTTT.

The chain recombines TRBV9 with TRBJ2-2, with unresolved D. V was trimmed by 1 base and J by 2 bases, leaving 12 bases between them. Per germline, CDR1 SGDLS and CDR2 YYNGEE. The CDR3 has 16 residues. CDR3 protein: CASSVWAGTNTGELFF. For the CDR3, the DNA is TGTGCCAGCAGCGTATGGGCAGGAACTAACACCGGGGAGCTGTTTTTT. The full variable domain, with the rest looked up from reference TRBV9 and TRBJ2-2, is DSGVTQTPKHLITATGQRVTLRCSPRSGDLSVYWYQQSLDQGLQFLIQYYNGEERAKGNILERFSAQQFPDLHSELNLSSLELGDSALYFCASSVWAGTNTGELFFGEGSRLTVL.

The rearrangement uses TRBV9 and TRBJ2-7; 14 bases align to TRBD2. This CDR3 has 17 amino acids. Germline V gene data show CDR1 as SGDLS and CDR2 as YYNGEE. With V trimmed by 0 bases and J by 2 bases, 4 bases remained unmatched. The CDR3 protein is CASSVGGTSGGPYEQYF. The CDR3 DNA follows: TGTGCCAGCAGCGTAGGAGGGACTAGCGGGGGCCCCTACGAGCAGTACTTC. Full variable domain (missing parts from reference TRBV9 and TRBJ2-7): DSGVTQTPKHLITATGQRVTLRCSPRSGDLSVYWYQQSLDQGLQFLIQYYNGEERAKGNILERFSAQQFPDLHSELNLSSLELGDSALYFCASSVGGTSGGPYEQYFGPGTRLTVT.

The chain couples TRBV28 to TRBJ1-1, with D possibly being TRBD1 (6 bases). V lost 8 bases to trimming and J lost 8 bases, with 15 bases between them. The CDR3 contains 12 residues. Germline values: CDR1 MDHEN, CDR2 SYDVKM. The CDR3 sequence is CASGTFGIEAFF. The CDR3 DNA reads TGTGCCAGCGGGACATTTGGGATCGAAGCTTTCTTT.

The chain links TRBV30 to TRBJ1-4, with D perhaps TRBD1 (6 bases). This CDR3 is built from 15 residues. The ends were cut back, 3 bases at V and 0 bases at J, with 11 bases in the middle. Germline CDR1 GTSNPN, CDR2 SVGIG (reference sequence). The CDR3: CAWSQDSSTNEKLFF. The CDR3 DNA is TGTGCCTGGAGCCAGGACAGCTCAACTAATGAAAAACTGTTTTTT.

The chain uses TRBV6-5 and TRBJ2-1, with a tentative D call TRBD1 (5 bases). Germline CDR1 reads MNHEY; CDR2 reads SVGAGI. CDR3 size: 14 residues. V lost 6 bases and J 11 bases, leaving 20 bases between the germline ends. The CDR3 DNA reads TGTGCCAGCAGACCCTCAGGGCGCGTCAAGAAGCAGTTCTTC. Amino acid sequence: CASRPSGRVKKQFF.